What follows describes a single TCR beta chain. What it binds is unknown. The data were obtained in a study of blood T cells in healthy people across ages. General study results and limits: In long-lived donors, naive CD4+ cell counts and diversity exceeded those of aged donors.

A second PCR, run for roughly 7 to 11 cycles, used a sample-barcoded 5' primer plus a J-beta primer mix. The template-switch adaptor, which had 12 random nucleotides, put a tag on each cDNA molecule. A single record per CDR3 protein comes from TCRdb applying MiXCR to the 5' RACE reads. In the table there are some 760,000 distinct CDR3 sequences, 25% of which are singletons. V was pared by 5 bases and J by 13 bases, with 10 bases of the junction left unmatched. The CDR3 runs to 14 residues. The germline CDR1 and CDR2 sequences are SGHTA and FQGNSA. These same records also appear under a second study, on T cells of mothers and their children. That source notes: Donation was provided by three healthy Caucasian mothers along with their six children. Reads obtained per mother exceeded 9.5 million TCR beta CDR3 reads, with about 3 million obtained per child.

The specimen sequenced was blood. This clonotype was sampled from a boy aged 5-17 years in good health. The gene calls are TRBV7-2 and TRBJ1-6; 8 bases are a match to TRBD1. Written as DNA, the CDR3 is TGTGCCAGCAGCACCGACAGGGGAAGATCGCCCCTCCACTTT. Its translation is CASSTDRGRSPLHF.